A single sample gave rise to the 4 T cell receptor beta chains below, sequenced in a study of blood T cells in healthy people across ages. A second PCR of about 7 to 11 cycles used a sample-barcoded 5' primer and a J-beta primer mix. TCRdb recomputed calls from the 5' RACE reads with MiXCR, one row per CDR3 protein. The repertoire holds hundreds of thousands of distinct CDR3 sequences, with around 45% as singletons. Sequenced: blood. The receptors were gathered from a man aged 60 to 69 in good health.

Only a few counts were recorded for this clonotype. This rearrangement joins TRBV12-3 or TRBV12-4 to TRBJ2-7, with a weak D call TRBD2 (6 bases). This CDR3 spans 16 amino acids. V lost 1 base, J lost 1 base, and 14 bases lay in between. CDR3 nucleotide sequence: TGTGCCAGCAGTTTAGGTAGAGAGGCGGGGTCCTACGAGCAGTACTTC. Its protein product is CASSLGREAGSYEQYF.

This chain connects TRBV20-1 to TRBJ1-5; D gene unclear. The CDR3 extends over 13 amino acids. Germline CDR1 and CDR2: DFQATT and SNEGSKA (reference sequence). The V and J ends lost 0 bases and 7 bases respectively, with 10 bases between them. Here the CDR3 reads CSAREGGPQPQHF. CDR3 DNA: TGCAGTGCTAGAGAGGGCGGACCGCAGCCCCAGCATTTT.

This clonotype was seen many times. This rearrangement joins TRBV12-3 or TRBV12-4 to TRBJ2-5; TRBD2 matches at 8 bases. Trimming removed 5 bases from V and 4 bases from J; junction bases left unmatched: 12. The CDR3 contains 16 residues. The CDR3 DNA follows: TGTGCCAGCAGTCCCTTTGGAGAGGCGGGAGGAGAGACCCAGTACTTC. Amino acids: CASSPFGEAGGETQYF.

The rearrangement uses TRBV7-6 and TRBJ2-5; no definite D call. CDR1 and CDR2 (germline): SGHVS, FNYEAQ. V gave up 5 bases and J gave up 6 bases, with 13 bases separating them. CDR3 size: 13 residues. The CDR3 here is CASSPTQVQTQYF. The DNA for the CDR3 is TGTGCCAGCAGCCCTACTCAGGTTCAGACCCAGTACTTC.